The T cell receptor (beta chain) under discussion was sequenced for a study of blood T cell repertoires in COVID-19. Study details: T cells, B-cell-depleted T cells, or PBMCs provided the cDNA or gDNA that served as material.

The V gene lost 5 bases and the J gene lost 6 bases, with 13 bases spanning the gap. The germline V gene has CDR1 MGHDK and CDR2 SYGVNS. CDR3 size: 14 residues. In the authors' workflow: Reference gene primer amplification gave nucleated cell count estimates. Assay: immunoSEQ multiplex PCR; the TCRdb copy retains only in-frame clones and omits some. The V and J calls and clone size come from that table; D and trimming were worked out from the DNA. Of some 200,000 clones listed, around 86% are singletons. Individuals aged 18 to 89 years were recruited from 24 US areas. Sequencing was performed on PBMCs or T cells enriched from blood (not recorded which). This clonotype originated in a woman aged 40 to 50 with acute COVID-19. The gene calls are TRBV25-1 and TRBJ1-4; D ambiguous. The CDR3 protein is CASSSRTRDEKLFF. The CDR3 DNA is TGTGCCAGCAGTTCACGCACGCGAGATGAAAAACTGTTTTTT.